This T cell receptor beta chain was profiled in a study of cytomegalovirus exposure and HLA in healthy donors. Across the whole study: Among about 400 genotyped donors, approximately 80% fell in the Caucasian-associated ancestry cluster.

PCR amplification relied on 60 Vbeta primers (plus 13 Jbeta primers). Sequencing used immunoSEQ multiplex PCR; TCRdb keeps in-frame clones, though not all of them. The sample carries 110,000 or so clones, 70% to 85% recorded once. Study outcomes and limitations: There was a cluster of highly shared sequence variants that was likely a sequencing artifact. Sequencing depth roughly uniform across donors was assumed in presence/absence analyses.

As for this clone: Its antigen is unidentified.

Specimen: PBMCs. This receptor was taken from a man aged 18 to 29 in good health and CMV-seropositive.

DNA for the CDR3: TGTGCCTGGGACTATGGCGGGAGCGTATCTACCAATGAGCAGTTCTTC. Encoded protein: CAWDYGGSVSTNEQFF. This chain uses TRBV30 with TRBJ2-1, with 7 positions matching TRBD2. J lost 6 bases, V lost 5 bases, and 16 bases had no gene match. The CDR3 contains 16 residues. CDR1 is GTSNPN and CDR2 is SVGIG in the germline V gene (reference sequence). Using reference TRBV30 and TRBJ2-1 for the parts outside the CDR3, the full variable domain is SQTIHQWPATLVQPVGSPLSLECTVEGTSNPNLYWYRQAAGRGLQLLFYSVGIGQISSEVPQNLSASRPQDRQFILSSKKLLLSDSGFYLCAWDYGGSVSTNEQFFGPGTRLTVL.